The sequence of this TCR beta chain was determined in a study of shared T cell receptors in the human thymus. Looked up from germline, CDR1 is LNHDA and CDR2 is SQIVND (reference sequence). Trimming cost V 1 base and J 5 bases, with 12 bases left between them. This CDR3 region has 16 residues. The assay was immunoSEQ multiplex PCR, and TCRdb's table has in-frame clones only and misses some. Of 650,000 to 950,000 clones in the sample, roughly 88% were seen once. This sample also belongs to another study, concerning human thymus T cells. That paper adds: Healthy Finnish infants undergoing corrective surgery for congenital heart defects provided the donor material. It looked as if thymic and blood repertoires used V and J genes in a biased way.

The source material was thymocytes. This chain joins TRBV19 and TRBJ1-6; D gene ambiguous. The TCR originated in a girl in the first two years of life with a congenital heart defect. In nucleotides, the CDR3 is TGTGCCAGTAGTATAGGTTGGACGGGAAATAATTCACCCCTCCACTTT. Translating gives CASSIGWTGNNSPLHF.